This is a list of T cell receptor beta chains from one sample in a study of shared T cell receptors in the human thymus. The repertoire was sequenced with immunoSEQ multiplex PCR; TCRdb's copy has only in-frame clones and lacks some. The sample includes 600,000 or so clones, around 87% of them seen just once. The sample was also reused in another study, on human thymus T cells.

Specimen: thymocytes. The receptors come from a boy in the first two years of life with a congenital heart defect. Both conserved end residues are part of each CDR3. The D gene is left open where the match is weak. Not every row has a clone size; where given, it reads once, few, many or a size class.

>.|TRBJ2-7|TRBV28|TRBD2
TGTGCCAGCCTTGGGGAGGGACTAGCGGGAGCGATCGAGCAGTACTTC
CASLGEGLAGAIEQYF
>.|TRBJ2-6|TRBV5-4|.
TGTGCCAGCAGCGTAACAGGGGCCAACGTCCTGACTTTC
CASSVTGANVLTF
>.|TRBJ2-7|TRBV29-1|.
TGCAGCGTTAGCATTCCCCACGAGCAGTACTTC
CSVSIPHEQYF
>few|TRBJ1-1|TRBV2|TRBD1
TGTGCCAGCAGTGAAACGGCAGGGGGGGCTTTCTTT
CASSETAGGAFF
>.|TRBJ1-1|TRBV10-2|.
TGCGCCAGCGGTACAGGGTCGGGGACTGAAGCTTTCTTT
CASGTGSGTEAFF
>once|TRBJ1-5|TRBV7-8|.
TGTGCCAGCAGCTTAGATGGCAATAGCAATCAGCCCCAGCATTTT
CASSLDGNSNQPQHF
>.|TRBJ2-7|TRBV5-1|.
TGCGCCAGCAGCTTCGCGTTTCAGGGCGCAGAGGATACTTACGAGCAGTACTTC
CASSFAFQGAEDTYEQYF
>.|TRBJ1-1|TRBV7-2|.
TGTGCCAGCAGCTTACGAGGAAAAGAAGCTTTCTTT
CASSLRGKEAFF
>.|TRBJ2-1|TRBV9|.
TGTGCCAGCAGCGTAGCGGGGGAATACAATGAGCAGTTCTTC
CASSVAGEYNEQFF
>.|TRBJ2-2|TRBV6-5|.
TGTGCCAGCAGTTACTCGAGAGGGGGGGCTACCGGGGAGCTGTTTTTT
CASSYSRGGATGELFF
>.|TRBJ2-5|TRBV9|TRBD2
TGTGCCAGCAGCGTAGACGGGGGGGAATTGTGGACCCAGTACTTC
CASSVDGGELWTQYF
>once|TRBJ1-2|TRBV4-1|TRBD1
TGCGCCAGCAGCCAACGGACAGGGACGGCCTATGGCTACACCTTC
CASSQRTGTAYGYTF
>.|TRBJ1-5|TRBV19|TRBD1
TGTGCCAGTAGTGGCCGGGACAGGGGATGGGGCAATCAGCCCCAGCATTTT
CASSGRDRGWGNQPQHF
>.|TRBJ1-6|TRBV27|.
TGTGCCAGCAGCTTATCGGAAGTTGTGGGCGCCGCGAGTTCACCCCTCCACTTT
CASSLSEVVGAASSPLHF
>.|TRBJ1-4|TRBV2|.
TGTGCCAGCAGCGGTTTTCGGGCAACTAATGAAAAACTGTTTTTT
CASSGFRATNEKLFF
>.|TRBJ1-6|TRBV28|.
TGTGCCAGCAGTTCCCACCTTCGGACAGTCAATTCACCCCTCCACTTT
CASSSHLRTVNSPLHF
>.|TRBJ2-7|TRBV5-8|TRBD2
TGTGCCAGCAGCTGGGGCAGACTAGCGGGAGGGAATAGGTGGCAGTACTTC
CASSWGRLAGGNRWQYF
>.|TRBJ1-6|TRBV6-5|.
TGTGCCAGCAGTTACCATAACCCCATAGAAAATTCACCCCTCCACTTT
CASSYHNPIENSPLHF
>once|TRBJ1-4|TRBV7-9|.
TGTGCCAGCAGCTTAGAGGGTCGATGGGGACAAACTAATGAAAAACTGTTTTTT
CASSLEGRWGQTNEKLFF
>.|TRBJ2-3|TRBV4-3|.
TGCGCCAGCAGCCAAGGGCATTGCCCCCGCACAGATACGCAGTATTTT
CASSQGHCPRTDTQYF
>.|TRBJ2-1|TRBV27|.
TGTGCCAGTAATTATAAGCGTCGGAACAACTACAATGAGCAGTTCTTC
CASNYKRRNNYNEQFF
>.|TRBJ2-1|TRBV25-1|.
TGTGCCAGCAGTGATTCCAGATACTACAATGAGCAGTTCTTC
CASSDSRYYNEQFF
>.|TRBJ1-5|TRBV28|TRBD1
TGTGCCAGCAGTTCCAGATTCGGGACAGGCCTAATTCATAGCAATCAGCCCCAGCATTTT
CASSSRFGTGLIHSNQPQHF
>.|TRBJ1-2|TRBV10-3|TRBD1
TGTGCCATCAGGGGACAGGCCTCCTATGGCTACACCTTC
CAIRGQASYGYTF
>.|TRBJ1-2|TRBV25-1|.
TGTGCCAGCAGTGAGGCTTGGGGGGCTAACTATGGCTACACCTTC
CASSEAWGANYGYTF
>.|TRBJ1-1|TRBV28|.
TGTGCCAGCAGTTTATCACAGGTCATGAACACTGAAGCTTTCTTT
CASSLSQVMNTEAFF
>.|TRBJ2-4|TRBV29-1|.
TGCAGCGTTTCCTCACTTTCGGGTAAATCGGCCAAAAACATTCAGTACTTC
CSVSSLSGKSAKNIQYF
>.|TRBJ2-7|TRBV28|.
TGTGCCAGCAGTTTAAAGGGGTACGAGCAGTACTTC
CASSLKGYEQYF
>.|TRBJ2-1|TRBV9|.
TGTGCCAGCAGCGTGGCCGGGGGTAGCTCCTACAATGAGCAGTTCTTC
CASSVAGGSSYNEQFF
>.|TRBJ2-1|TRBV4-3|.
TGCGCCAGCAGCCCAGAACAGGGTAATGAGCAGTTCTTC
CASSPEQGNEQFF
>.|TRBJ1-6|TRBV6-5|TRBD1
TGTGCCAGCAGTCCCGGACAGGGGGCTCATTCACCCCTCCACTTT
CASSPGQGAHSPLHF
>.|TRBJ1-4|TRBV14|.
TGTGCCAGCAGCCAAGATCCCCCCACAGGGACGGGTGCAACTAATGAAAAACTGTTTTTT
CASSQDPPTGTGATNEKLFF
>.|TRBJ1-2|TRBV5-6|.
TGTGCCAGCAGCTTGGAAGGGGTACAAGGCTACACCTTC
CASSLEGVQGYTF
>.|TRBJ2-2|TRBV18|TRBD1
TGTGCCAGCTCACACGGCCGGGACAGGACCACCGGGGAGCTGTTTTTT
CASSHGRDRTTGELFF
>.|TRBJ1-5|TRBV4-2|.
TGTGCCAGCACAGACACACAGGACAATCAGCCCCAGCATTTT
CASTDTQDNQPQHF
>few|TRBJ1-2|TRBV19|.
TGTGCCAGTAAGCGGGGCCCGGGAGGCTACACCTTC
CASKRGPGGYTF
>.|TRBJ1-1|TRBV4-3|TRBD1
TGCGCCAGCAGCCAAGATGGACAGGGGGATCTCATGAACACTGAAGCTTTCTTT
CASSQDGQGDLMNTEAFF
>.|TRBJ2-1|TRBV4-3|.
TGCGCCAGCAGCCAAGAGGTGAGGGATTACAATGAGCAGTTCTTC
CASSQEVRDYNEQFF
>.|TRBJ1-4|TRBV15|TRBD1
TGTGCCACCAGCAGATCTTCACCGGGACAGGGGAAATTTTTT
CATSRSSPGQGKFF
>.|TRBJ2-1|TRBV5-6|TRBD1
TGTGCCAGCAGGCCAGGACAGGGCCCCTACAATGAGCAGTTCTTC
CASRPGQGPYNEQFF
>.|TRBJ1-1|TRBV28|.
TGTGCCAGCAGCAAACGAGTTTTAAGGGGTAGGAACACTGAAGCTTTCTTT
CASSKRVLRGRNTEAFF
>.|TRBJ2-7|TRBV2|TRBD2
TGTGCCAGCAGTGATCCCGGGGAGGGGTTTACCTACGAGCAGTACTTC
CASSDPGEGFTYEQYF
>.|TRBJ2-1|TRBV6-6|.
TGTGCCAGCAGTTACTCGAAGGTCGGTAGCATTGATGAGCAGTTCTTC
CASSYSKVGSIDEQFF
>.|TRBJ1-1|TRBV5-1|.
TGCGCCAGCAGCTTGGTCTTCCAGGATCTGAACACTGAAGCTTTCTTT
CASSLVFQDLNTEAFF
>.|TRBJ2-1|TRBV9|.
TGTGCCAGCAGCGCAAACCCGGGACTTCTAGCCTCTTACAATGAGCAGTTCTTC
CASSANPGLLASYNEQFF
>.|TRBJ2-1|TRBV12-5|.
TGTGCTAGTGGTTTGGGAGGACTGAGTGGGGGGTACAATGAGCAGTTCTTC
CASGLGGLSGGYNEQFF
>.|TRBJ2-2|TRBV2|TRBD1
TGTGCCAGCAGTCATAACCCGAGGACAGGGATTATTTCGAACACCGGGGAGCTGTTTTTT
CASSHNPRTGIISNTGELFF
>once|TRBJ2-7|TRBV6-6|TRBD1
TGTGCCAGCAGTTTAGGCAGGGGGCTTTACGAGCAGTACTTC
CASSLGRGLYEQYF
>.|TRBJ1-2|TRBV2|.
TGTGCCAGCAGTGAAGCAGGAGGCAGGCTGGTCTATGGCTACACCTTC
CASSEAGGRLVYGYTF